This entry lists 15 T cell receptor beta chains sequenced from one sample in a study of CD8+CD57+ T cells in acquired aplastic anemia listed by TCRdb under 2018. Sequencing was carried out with an Illumina HiSeq 2000. Profiling of TCR beta VDJ combinations and CDR3 sequences used genomic DNA as the template. TCRdb trimmed the raw reads at Q25, called clones with MiXCR and kept productive beta chains. Each record represents a unique CDR3 protein, reported with the most common genes and DNA among its rows. The sample has some 200,000 distinct CDR3 sequences on record, around half of them singletons. The biggest ten clones account for over 7.5% of the sample. Expansion of CD8+CD57+ cells had been shown by flow cytometry in the patients chosen for sequencing. Sequences were obtained from sorted CD4+, CD8+, or CD8+CD57+ T cells (not recorded which) from PBMCs. The receptors here all came from a human donor with aplastic anemia.

J is TRBJ2-3 and V is TRBV7-2; D remains ambiguous. This CDR3 is 11 amino acids long. V shed 5 bases and J shed 7 bases, with 7 bases lying between them. Germline assignment: CDR1 SGHTA and CDR2 FQGNSA. The CDR3 protein is CASSPSNTQYF. CDR3 in DNA: TGTGCCAGCAGCCCCTCGAATACGCAGTATTTT.

The rearrangement joins TRBV5-1 to TRBJ2-2; 12 bases agree with TRBD2. The CDR3 length is 15 residues. From germline, CDR1 is SGHRS and CDR2 YFSETQ. Unmatched junction bases numbered 2, after V lost 4 bases and J lost 4 bases. DNA for the CDR3: TGCGCCAGCAGCGTACTAGCGGGAGGCACCGGGGAGCTGTTTTTT. This encodes CASSVLAGGTGELFF.

This clonotype was detected ten times or more. This sequence joins TRBV6-6 and TRBJ2-1; a weak D match, TRBD2 (5 bases). The V gene's germline CDR1 is MNHNY and CDR2 SVGAGI (reference sequence). V lost 7 bases, J lost 6 bases, and 16 bases lay in between. The CDR3 has 14 amino acids. The CDR3 coding sequence is TGTGCCAGCACCGACACGGCTAGCATCAATGAGCAGTTCTTC. Translation gives CASTDTASINEQFF.

This clonotype was seen many times. V is TRBV10-1 and J is TRBJ2-5; D is possibly TRBD1 or TRBD2 (6 bases each). This CDR3 spans 17 amino acids. In germline, CDR1 is WNHNN, CDR2 SYGVQD (reference sequence). V was cut by 6 bases and J by 0 bases, with 20 bases left in between. The CDR3 here is CASSFGQLGDYQETQYF. The CDR3 coding sequence is TGCGCCAGCAGCTTCGGACAGCTAGGGGACTACCAAGAGACCCAGTACTTC.

The J gene is TRBJ1-2, the V gene TRBV7-9; D is undetermined. Germline V gene sequence: CDR1 SEHNR, CDR2 FQNEAQ (reference sequence). The CDR3 sequence is 13 residues long. V lost 5 bases and J 4 bases, leaving 11 bases between the germline ends. CDR3 amino acids: CASSLESPYGYTF. The CDR3 DNA sequence: TGTGCCAGCAGCCTTGAGAGCCCCTATGGCTACACCTTC.

This chain connects TRBV7-6 to TRBJ2-7; D gene unclear. The CDR3 consists of 12 residues. The V gene's germline CDR1 is SGHVS and CDR2 FNYEAQ. V shed 3 bases and J shed 6 bases, with 9 bases lying between them. The CDR3 sequence: CASSFRVGEQYF. CDR3 bases: TGTGCCAGCAGCTTTAGGGTTGGCGAGCAGTACTTC.

This rearrangement joins TRBV20-1 to TRBJ2-1; TRBD2 matches 9 bases. Unmatched junction bases numbered 3, after V lost 1 base and J lost 5 bases. Germline loops: CDR1 DFQATT, CDR2 SNEGSKA (reference sequence). CDR3 length: 14 amino acids. The CDR3 spells CSARAASGDNEQFF. CDR3 nucleotides: TGCAGTGCTAGAGCGGCTAGCGGGGACAATGAGCAGTTCTTC.

This clonotype came up many times. This chain joins TRBV2 and TRBJ1-2, with D unclear. The germline V gene has CDR1 SNHLY and CDR2 FYNNEI. V was cut by 5 bases and J by 7 bases, with 20 bases left in between. CDR3 length: 15 residues. This CDR3 reads CASSPMTASPGGYTF. The CDR3 DNA reads TGTGCCAGCAGTCCTATGACGGCCTCACCGGGTGGCTACACCTTC.

This chain joins TRBV10-3 and TRBJ2-7, with 8 bases fitting TRBD2. Trimming removed 3 bases from V and 6 bases from J; junction bases left unmatched: 4. CDR3 length equals 13 residues. Germline lookup yields CDR1 ENHRY and CDR2 SYGVKD. The DNA for the CDR3 is TGTGCCATCAGTGATAGGGCGGGAGGCGAGCAGTACTTC. It translates to CAISDRAGGEQYF.

The J gene is TRBJ2-5, the V gene TRBV24-1; a possible D gene is TRBD2 (6 bases). Per the germline V gene, CDR1 is KGHDR and CDR2 is SFDVKD. Trimming removed 5 bases at V and 5 bases at J, with 20 bases between. This CDR3 is built from 16 residues. In nucleotides, the CDR3 is TGTGCCACCAGTGCTCCAGTCCCTAGCGAGTGGGAGACCCAGTACTTC. It is translated as CATSAPVPSEWETQYF.

This chain uses TRBV7-8 with TRBJ2-6; TRBD1 matches 7 bases. From germline, CDR1 is SGHVS and CDR2 FQNEAQ. The CDR3 has 17 amino acids. V gave up 5 bases and J gave up 4 bases; unmatched junction bases: 11. CDR3 coding DNA: TGTGCCAGCAGCCTGGACAGGACGAACACCGGGGCCAACGTCCTGACTTTC. Its protein product is CASSLDRTNTGANVLTF.

The rearrangement uses TRBV7-3 and TRBJ1-1; D not certain. The CDR3 contains 14 residues. Germline lookup yields CDR1 SGHTA and CDR2 FQGTGA. Trimming removed 2 bases at V and 1 base at J, with 8 bases between. Written as DNA, the CDR3 is TGTGCCAGCAGCTTAGCTTCGGGGAACACTGAAGCTTTCTTT. Translated, it gives CASSLASGNTEAFF.

The chain joins TRBV7-2 to TRBJ1-5; D perhaps matches TRBD1 (5 bases). The CDR3 sequence is 17 residues long. V was trimmed by 0 bases and J by 4 bases, leaving 16 bases between them. Germline CDR1 and CDR2: SGHTA and FQGNSA. The CDR3 spells CASSLARARGDNQPQHF. DNA of the CDR3: TGTGCCAGCAGCTTAGCAAGGGCCCGGGGGGATAATCAGCCCCAGCATTTT.

This clonotype has ten or more counts. CDR3 nucleotides: TGCGCCAGCAGCTTGAACAACGAGCAGTACTTC. Amino acids: CASSLNNEQYF. The chain uses TRBV5-1 and TRBJ2-7, with D unclear. Per the germline V gene, CDR1 is SGHRS and CDR2 is YFSETQ. V lost 1 base, J lost 5 bases, and 4 bases lay in between. This CDR3 has 11 amino acids. The full variable domain, in which reference TRBV5-1 and TRBJ2-7 provide the parts outside the CDR3, is KAGVTQTPRYLIKTRGQQVTLSCSPISGHRSVSWYQQTPGQGLQFLFEYFSETQRNKGNFPGRFSGRQFSNSRSEMNVSTLELGDSALYLCASSLNNEQYFGPGTRLTVT.

This chain uses TRBV12-3 or TRBV12-4 with TRBJ2-4, with a weak D call TRBD1 (7 bases). Trimming took 3 bases from V and 7 from J, leaving 10 bases between them. The CDR3 loop spans 13 amino acids. The CDR3 coding sequence is TGTGCCAGCAGTTTCGCAGGGGGGAACATTCAGTACTTC. Its translation: CASSFAGGNIQYF.